The 11 T cell receptor beta chains reported below all come from one sample, sequenced in a study of blood T cell repertoires in COVID-19. Here immunoSEQ multiplex PCR was the method, and the copy in TCRdb shows in-frame clones only, minus some. The sample has approximately 390,000 clones; approximately 89% are singletons. The specimen was peripheral blood. The receptors originated from a woman aged 60-75 years with COVID-19, enrolled during active disease.

V usage is TRBV5-1 and J usage is TRBJ2-2; the D gene is possibly TRBD1 (7 bases). Germline V gene lookup returns CDR1 SGHRS and CDR2 YFSETQ. The CDR3 runs to 15 residues. V lost 0 bases and J 5 bases, leaving 11 bases between the germline ends. The CDR3 bases are TGCGCCAGCAGCTTGGCGACAGGGAGGACCGGGGAGCTGTTTTTT. This codes for CASSLATGRTGELFF.

The chain links TRBV7-9 to TRBJ2-5; 9 nucleotides agree with TRBD1. Germline CDR1 is SEHNR and CDR2 is FQNEAQ (reference sequence). J lost 3 bases, V lost 5 bases, and 4 bases had no gene match. The CDR3 is 14 residues long. For the CDR3, the DNA is TGTGCCAGCAGCACCGGGACAGGGAAAGAGACCCAGTACTTC. This codes for CASSTGTGKETQYF. The full variable domain, its missing parts supplied by reference TRBV7-9 and TRBJ2-5, is DTGVSQNPRHKITKRGQNVTFRCDPISEHNRLYWYRQTLGQGPEFLTYFQNEAQLEKSRLLSDRFSAERPKGSFSTLEIQRTEQGDSAMYLCASSTGTGKETQYFGPGTRLLVL.

This clone was seen a single time. CDR3 sequence: CASRTTGNYGYTF. The CDR3 bases are TGTGCCAGCAGGACTACAGGGAACTATGGCTACACCTTC. This sequence joins TRBV27 and TRBJ1-2; D might be TRBD1 (6 bases). The germline V gene has CDR1 MNHEY and CDR2 SMNVEV (reference sequence). The CDR3 totals 13 residues. The ends were cut back, 6 bases at V and 2 bases at J, with 10 bases in the middle.

V is TRBV9 and J is TRBJ1-3; D is unresolved. V was trimmed by 2 bases and J by 3 bases, leaving 9 bases between them. Per germline, CDR1 SGDLS and CDR2 YYNGEE. CDR3 length: 14 amino acids. The CDR3 coding sequence is TGTGCCAGCAGCGTTGACGGGGTTGGAAACACCATATATTTT. Its translation: CASSVDGVGNTIYF.

V is TRBV2 and J is TRBJ1-2; TRBD1 aligns across 7 bases. Germline trimming cut 3 bases from V and 3 bases from J; bases unmatched to any gene: 4. This CDR3 contains 14 residues. Germline CDR1 and CDR2: SNHLY and FYNNEI. The CDR3 sequence: CASSDRRGHYGYTF. For the CDR3, the DNA is TGTGCCAGCAGTGACCGTAGGGGGCACTATGGCTACACCTTC.

This chain uses TRBV28 with TRBJ2-2; the D gene is possibly TRBD1 (6 bases). The CDR3 extends over 20 amino acids. CDR1 MDHEN and CDR2 SYDVKM come from the germline V gene. V lost 10 bases, J lost 0 bases, and 30 bases lay in between. The CDR3 sequence: CATEGVLPRQPNSNTGELFF. CDR3 bases: TGTGCCACCGAGGGGGTATTACCGAGACAGCCTAATTCGAACACCGGGGAGCTGTTTTTT.

This clone was found a few times. V is TRBV21-1 and J is TRBJ1-5; TRBD1 reflects the table's D call only, with no check against the DNA. TRBV21-1 is listed as a pseudogene. The length of the CDR3 is 14 residues. In DNA, the CDR3 is TGTGCCAGCCGGGGGACAGGGGGGTGTCAGCCCCAGCATTTT. It is translated as CASRGTGGCQPQHF.

This clone was seen a handful of times. The CDR3: CASSPTGGASYGYTF. CDR3 bases: TGTGCCAGCAGCCCGACAGGGGGCGCAAGCTATGGCTACACCTTC. The chain joins TRBV11-2 to TRBJ1-2, with 10 bases that match TRBD1. The CDR3 runs to 15 residues. Germline CDR1 reads SGHAT; CDR2 reads FQNNGV. With 5 bases clipped from V and 4 bases from J, the junction kept 7 bases outside the gene matches.

The chain combines TRBV27 with TRBJ1-5; D possibly corresponds to TRBD1 (6 bases). This CDR3 has 17 residues. Trimming stripped 0 bases from V and 0 bases from J, with 12 bases between. Germline loops: CDR1 MNHEY, CDR2 SMNVEV (reference sequence). As DNA, the CDR3 is TGTGCCAGCAGTTTATCACGGGGGGCCGTTAGCAATCAGCCCCAGCATTTT. This codes for CASSLSRGAVSNQPQHF.

The chain carries TRBV7-9 and TRBJ1-3; 8 positions match TRBD1. In germline, CDR1 is SEHNR, CDR2 FQNEAQ (reference sequence). Germline trimming cut 3 bases from V and 9 bases from J; bases unmatched to any gene: 7. The CDR3 consists of 14 residues. The CDR3 region is CASSFQGADGTIYF. DNA of the CDR3: TGTGCCAGCAGCTTCCAGGGGGCGGATGGCACCATATATTTT.

The chain combines TRBV5-1 with TRBJ2-3, with D uncertain. The germline V and J ends were trimmed by 3 bases and 2 bases, with 10 bases remaining between them. This CDR3 spans 14 amino acids. CDR1 is SGHRS and CDR2 is YFSETQ in the germline V gene. CDR3 sequence: CASSSATPTDTQYF. CDR3 nucleotide sequence: TGCGCCAGCAGCTCGGCGACTCCCACAGATACGCAGTATTTT.